This TCR beta chain was obtained from a study of blood T cells in healthy people across ages. Study-wide context: With template switching, about one barcoded beta molecule was captured per two T cells. Study outcomes and limitations: Because sorting was not performed, PBMCs prevented conclusive naive versus antigen-experienced comparison.

This clonotype was seen at least ten times. Antigen: not known. Combining a sample-barcoded 5' primer with a J-beta primer mix, a second PCR ran for roughly 7 to 12 cycles. A template-switch adaptor that had 12 random nucleotides put a tag on each cDNA molecule. One entry per CDR3 protein, called by TCRdb with MiXCR from the 5' RACE reads. Altogether 650,000 to 800,000 distinct CDR3 sequences are present, more than 45% being singletons, with the ten largest covering approximately 12%. This CDR3 has 14 residues. With 0 bases removed from V and 2 bases from J, the gap between germline ends came to 8 bases. The germline CDR1 and CDR2 sequences are SGHKS and YYEKEE (reference sequence).

The rearrangement uses TRBV5-5 and TRBJ1-2; TRBD1 is a possible D gene (5 bases). This receptor was taken from a woman older than 75 in good health. Sequences were obtained from blood. Here the CDR3 DNA reads TGTGCCAGCAGCTTGGGACGACAGAACTATGGCTACACCTTC. It codes for CASSLGRQNYGYTF. Variable domain in full (rest from reference TRBV5-5 and TRBJ1-2): DAGVTQSPTHLIKTRGQQVTLRCSPISGHKSVSWYQQVLGQGPQFIFQYYEKEERGRGNFPDRFSARQFPNYSSELNVNALLLGDSALYLCASSLGRQNYGYTFGSGTRLTVV.